This T cell receptor (beta chain) emerged from a study of regulatory T cells in long-lasting Graves disease (dated by TCRdb to about 2021). The study in broad terms: In the newly diagnosed Graves' disease group, patients had been taking antithyroid drugs for less than 3 months. Persistent Graves' disease patients were compared with newly diagnosed Graves' disease patients by peripheral blood TCR sequencing and RNA sequencing. The study was registered as a clinical trial and conducted in China. A total of approximately 35 samples underwent TCR sequencing: about 13 from persistent and approximately 20 from newly diagnosed Graves' disease patients.

Turning to this clonotype: Its antigen specificity is not known. Base qualities are missing; no much larger clone stands one base away.

V sheds 6 bases and J sheds 2 bases, leaving 17 bases between their ends. Based on the germline V gene, the CDR1 and CDR2 sequences are MNHEY and SVGEGT. The CDR3 contains 15 residues, cysteine and phenylalanine counted. The read is trimmed to its CDR3 DNA, 45 bases read in frame from base 1. General findings and caveats noted by the study authors: Patients with persistent disease shared more public clonotypes (fewer than 3,000) than newly diagnosed patients did (more than 900). Compared with newly diagnosed patients, persistent Graves' disease patients had lower TCR Shannon entropy and fewer highly expanded clones, which suggests clonal expansion. TRBV28, TRBJ1-2 and TRBJ2-5 were preferentially used in persistent disease, while TRBV20-1 and TRBJ2-1 were favored in newly diagnosed disease. Because the primary lesion, thyroid tissue, could not be accessed, the study looked at peripheral blood alone. Sequencing and analysis were restricted to the TCR beta chain. The authors acknowledged the small sample size as a limitation that may reduce accuracy.

The intended sense of this specimen's time point label: newly diagnosed GD, antithyroid drugs for less than 3 months. For both TCR sequencing and RNA sequencing, RNA was extracted from PBMCs in TRIzol. The diagnosis of Graves' disease was made according to American Thyroid Association guidelines. The patients came from an endocrinology department in Xi'an, China. Each patient gave approximately 10 milliliters of peripheral blood, collected in an EDTA anticoagulant tube. Ficoll Paque Plus density gradient separation was used to isolate PBMCs, and no further T cell sorting was done. An Agilent 2100 Bioanalyzer and agarose gel were used to check RNA quality, and a NanoDrop 2000 was used to measure RNA concentration. Library creation used multiplex PCR. The run used an Illumina HiSeq 4000. TCR beta libraries were built with iRepertoire HTBI primers and Arm-PCR amplification of CDR3 regions. PCR products were gel purified before sequencing. The paper's processing steps were these. Across samples, about 64 TRBV and 13 to 15 TRBJ segments were identified and used for gene usage analysis of CDR3 amino acid clonotypes. COPE and FqMerger were used to merge the filtered high-quality paired reads into contigs. BLAST was used to align contigs to IMGT TRBV, TRBD and TRBJ reference genes, and CDR3 was defined according to IMGT. Clonotypes above 0.1% frequency were classified as highly expanded clones. Shannon entropy was used to measure repertoire diversity, and the Gini coefficient was used to measure V-J evenness. Public clonotypes were defined as clonotypes shared by more than one individual. TCRdb passed the public sequencing reads through fastp at Q25 and MiXCR, retaining productive beta sequences. Each entry merges the rows of one CDR3 protein and shows their most common DNA and genes. The V and J calls were not made by the authors but by TCRdb's processing. Counted in this sample were around 450,000 distinct CDR3 sequences; over 14% of them appeared once. The ten largest clones represent approximately 7.8% of the sample.

This sample was shared with a second study, whose subject was T cells in Graves' hyperthyroidism and ophthalmopathy. In that second paper, the authors write: A patient counted as having stable Graves' hyperthyroidism if no progression to ophthalmopathy occurred over 18 months of follow-up. Hyperthyroidism patients were newly diagnosed, with disease duration under 2 months, and aged 18 to 65 years. Exclusion was applied to patients with uncontrolled infections, other autoimmune diseases, pregnancy or lactation. Diagnoses relied on clinical symptoms, serum thyroxine and TRAb, thyroid ultrasound and orbital computed tomography. The TCR CDR3 was subjected to a first round of RT-PCR using the HTBI primer set and the Qiagen OneStep RT-PCR kit. Most expanded thyroid clonotypes (frequency above 0.001) were also detected in blood, suggesting blood repertoires may reflect thyroid immune responses. A model built on a 13 V-J signature distinguished ophthalmopathy from stable hyperthyroidism, reaching approximately 89% sensitivity and approximately 81% specificity in cross-validation and 80%/75% in testing. In validation, the model predicted progression to ophthalmopathy a median of roughly 6.1 months before onset, with approximately 68% sensitivity and 72.22% specificity. TCR V-J signatures able to tell the groups apart were searched for in a discovery cohort of 100 patients, of whom around 42 had Graves' ophthalmopathy and roughly 58 had stable Graves' hyperthyroidism. Whether ophthalmopathy could be predicted prospectively was tested in an independent validation cohort made up of under 20 hyperthyroidism patients plus 17 patients who later progressed to ophthalmopathy. The 85 to 100 discovery patients were divided at random into training and test sets in a 7:3 ratio. Thyroid tissue and blood T-cell repertoires from several Graves' hyperthyroidism patients were also compared in the study. Once sampling was done, hyperthyroidism patients were given methimazole at a starting dose of 30 mg daily, whereas ophthalmopathy patients were given high-dose intravenous methylprednisolone. A second multiplex PCR round built the libraries, followed by size selection and purification. Paired-end sequencing of the libraries was performed with 100 bp reads on an Illumina HiSeq2000. SOAPnuke was used to process the raw data, with reads discarded if the reads contained adapters or uncalled bases, had a mean Phred below 15, or lacked an exact constant-primer or identifier match. High-quality paired reads were merged using COPE v1.2.5, and each unique nucleotide sequence was defined as a clonotype. MiTCR v1.1 was used to align the clonotypes against IMGT TRBV, TRBD and TRBJ reference segments. Only V-J combinations with frequency above 0.0001, covering roughly 99% of repertoires, were analysed. The TCS score was defined as the ratio of F50 (clonal expansion) to E x V (chaos), calculated using BLOSUM62-based TCRdist between CDR3 peptides within each V-J. Welch's t-statistics and random forest reduced around 510 V-J features to under 15, which were used in a naive Bayes classifier (R e1071). Sample size was not statistically predetermined, and investigators were not blinded to group allocation. According to the paper, TCR Vbeta CDR3 sequencing was carried out on some 130 peripheral blood samples, which came from 40 to 45 ophthalmopathy, 75 to 80 hyperthyroidism and some 17 progressor patients.

The receptor's source is a woman in her thirties or forties with Graves disease. Donor details come from another sample of the same person, matched by shared clones. The material was peripheral blood mononuclear cells (PBMCs), obtained at new diagnosis, from a patient treated with antithyroid drugs. Here the chain combines TRBV6-2 or TRBV6-3 and TRBJ2-7, with no confidently assigned D gene. The CDR3 sequence is CASRAAVGPPYEQYF. The DNA sequence reads TGTGCCAGCAGGGCGGCGGTCGGGCCCCCCTACGAGCAGTACTTC.